A selection of T cell receptor beta chains follows, all from one sample in a study of STAT5B mutations in CD4+ large granular lymphocyte leukemia. The data were produced by immunoSEQ multiplex PCR, yet TCRdb's version contains in-frame clones alone and is incomplete. Of 30,000 to 40,000 clones in the sample, about four fifths were seen once. Sequenced: CD4+ T cells from blood buffy coats. These receptor sequences come from a human donor in good health. CDR3s include the opening cysteine and the closing phenylalanine or tryptophan. Fields, in order: J gene, clone size, V gene, D gene, CDR3 DNA, CDR3 protein. D genes are given only for firm matches. The size of a clone is reported for some rows only, either as once, few or many, or as a class for expanded clones.

J gene: TRBJ1-2
clone size: -
V gene: TRBV5-1
D gene: -
CDR3 DNA: TGCGCCAGCAGCTTAGACAGAAACTATGGCTACACCTTC
CDR3 protein: CASSLDRNYGYTF

J gene: TRBJ2-7
clone size: -
V gene: TRBV6-6
D gene: TRBD2
CDR3 DNA: TGTGCCAGCACTCGCGCCGGGGGGGACGAATCCTACGAGCAGTACTTC
CDR3 protein: CASTRAGGDESYEQYF

J gene: TRBJ2-7
clone size: -
V gene: TRBV2
D gene: -
CDR3 DNA: TGTGCCAGCAGTAGGACGACCTACGAGCAGTACTTC
CDR3 protein: CASSRTTYEQYF

J gene: TRBJ2-7
clone size: -
V gene: TRBV19
D gene: -
CDR3 DNA: TGTGCCAGTAGTATATTGTCCACCAACGAGCAGTACTTC
CDR3 protein: CASSILSTNEQYF

J gene: TRBJ1-2
clone size: -
V gene: TRBV6-5
D gene: TRBD1
CDR3 DNA: TGTGCCAGCATCAAGACAGGGGAATGGAATGGCTACACCTTC
CDR3 protein: CASIKTGEWNGYTF

J gene: TRBJ2-5
clone size: -
V gene: TRBV18
D gene: -
CDR3 DNA: TGTGCCAGCTCACCACCGAACGGGGGCTGGACCCAGTACTTC
CDR3 protein: CASSPPNGGWTQYF

J gene: TRBJ2-1
clone size: once
V gene: TRBV10-3
D gene: TRBD1
CDR3 DNA: TGTGCCATCAGGGGCAAGGACAGGGAAGTCAATGAGCAGTTCTTC
CDR3 protein: CAIRGKDREVNEQFF

J gene: TRBJ2-1
clone size: -
V gene: TRBV7-9
D gene: -
CDR3 DNA: TGTGCCAGCAGCTTAGCTAGCGCCTACAATGAGCAGTTCTTC
CDR3 protein: CASSLASAYNEQFF

J gene: TRBJ2-2
clone size: -
V gene: TRBV27
D gene: TRBD1
CDR3 DNA: TGTGCCAGCAGTCTACAGGGGCGCAACACCGGGGAGCTGTTTTTT
CDR3 protein: CASSLQGRNTGELFF

J gene: TRBJ2-7
clone size: -
V gene: TRBV30
D gene: TRBD1
CDR3 DNA: TGTGCCTGGAGGCCGACAGGGCCCCACGAGCAGTACTTC
CDR3 protein: CAWRPTGPHEQYF

J gene: TRBJ1-2
clone size: -
V gene: TRBV2
D gene: -
CDR3 DNA: TGTGCCAGCAAATCAGACAGGAACTATGGCTACACCTTC
CDR3 protein: CASKSDRNYGYTF

J gene: TRBJ1-1
clone size: few
V gene: TRBV9
D gene: TRBD1
CDR3 DNA: TGTGCCAGCAGCGTAGAGTCAGGGGGAACTGAAGCTTTCTTT
CDR3 protein: CASSVESGGTEAFF

J gene: TRBJ2-3
clone size: once
V gene: TRBV5-1
D gene: TRBD2
CDR3 DNA: TGCGCCAGCAGCTGGCACAGCGGGGGAGACCGCGGAGATACGCAGTATTTT
CDR3 protein: CASSWHSGGDRGDTQYF

J gene: TRBJ1-5
clone size: -
V gene: TRBV2
D gene: -
CDR3 DNA: TGTGCCAGCAGTGATAGGGCTGCCGGCCAGCCCCAGCATTTT
CDR3 protein: CASSDRAAGQPQHF

J gene: TRBJ1-5
clone size: -
V gene: TRBV2
D gene: -
CDR3 DNA: TGTGCCATCCGGGAAACAGGGAATCAGCCCCAGCATTTT
CDR3 protein: CAIRETGNQPQHF

J gene: TRBJ2-2
clone size: -
V gene: TRBV2
D gene: -
CDR3 DNA: TGTGCCAGCAGGGGTACCGGGGAGCTGTTTTTT
CDR3 protein: CASRGTGELFF

J gene: TRBJ1-1
clone size: -
V gene: TRBV7-2
D gene: TRBD1
CDR3 DNA: TGTGCCAGCAGCTTAACTTCCGGGACAGGGGCCCGTAGGGCTTTCTTT
CDR3 protein: CASSLTSGTGARRAFF

J gene: TRBJ1-2
clone size: few
V gene: TRBV10-3
D gene: -
CDR3 DNA: TGTGCCATCAGTGAGTCGGTAGAGGGGTGGAGTGGCTACACCTTC
CDR3 protein: CAISESVEGWSGYTF

J gene: TRBJ2-3
clone size: -
V gene: TRBV27
D gene: TRBD2
CDR3 DNA: TGTGCCAGCAGTCGGAATAGCGGGTCGGGCACAGATACGCAGTATTTT
CDR3 protein: CASSRNSGSGTDTQYF

J gene: TRBJ2-7
clone size: once
V gene: TRBV5-4
D gene: -
CDR3 DNA: TGTGCCAGCAGCCAATTGGGCCTTTACGAGCAGTACTTC
CDR3 protein: CASSQLGLYEQYF